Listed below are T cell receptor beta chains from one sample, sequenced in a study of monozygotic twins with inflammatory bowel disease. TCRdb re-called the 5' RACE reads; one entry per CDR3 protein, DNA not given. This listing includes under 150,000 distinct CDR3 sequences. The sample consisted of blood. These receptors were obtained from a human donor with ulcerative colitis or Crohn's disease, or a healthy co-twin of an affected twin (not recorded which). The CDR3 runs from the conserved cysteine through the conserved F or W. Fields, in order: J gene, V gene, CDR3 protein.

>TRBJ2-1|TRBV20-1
CSAPLPGLAQNEQFF
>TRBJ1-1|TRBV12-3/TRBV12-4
CASTFSSQVYNEAFF
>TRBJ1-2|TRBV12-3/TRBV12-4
CASSPGDGGFGYTF
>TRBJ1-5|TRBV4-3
CASSQDSGRSNQPQHF
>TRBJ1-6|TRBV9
CASSVGLAEIKSPLHF
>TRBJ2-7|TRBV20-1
CSARDRSKPGYYEQYF
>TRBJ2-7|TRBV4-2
CASSLGTSVNEQYF
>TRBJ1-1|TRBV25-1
CASSELGRGETEAFF
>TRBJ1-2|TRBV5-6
CASSLIGVSTYGYTF
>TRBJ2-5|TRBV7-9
CASRSKTGLQETQYF
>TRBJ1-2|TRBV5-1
CASSLVVSTGGYTF
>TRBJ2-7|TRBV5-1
CASSFPDRVHEQYF
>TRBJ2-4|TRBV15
CATSREGEVSKNIQYF
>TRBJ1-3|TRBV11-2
CASSPLGFGNTIYF
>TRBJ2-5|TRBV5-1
CASSFPQGETQYF
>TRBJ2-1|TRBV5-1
CASSLASTGRSYNEQFF
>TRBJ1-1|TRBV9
CASSPPWGGEKDTEAFF
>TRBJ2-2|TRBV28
CASSSSGTGSWANTGELFF